The sequence of this T cell receptor beta chain was determined in a study of Graves' ophthalmopathy and Graves' hyperthyroidism. Broader study findings: From stable hyperthyroidism, ophthalmopathy was separated by a 13-signature model with roughly 89% sensitivity and roughly 84% specificity.

Concerning this clonotype: As yet, its antigen is unknown.

The V gene lost 4 bases and the J gene lost 1 base, with 16 bases spanning the gap. Germline values: CDR1 SGDLS, CDR2 YYNGEE. The CDR3 extends over 16 amino acids. Amplification from RNA transcripts yielded the TCR beta CDR3 regions. An initial RT-PCR round employing HTBI primers preceded a second-round multiplex PCR. TCRdb reprocessed the multiplex PCR reads via MiXCR and lists one record per CDR3 protein. The sample includes some 750,000 distinct CDR3 sequences, approximately 40% of them seen just once. Certain patients were not enrolled. These were patients with other autoimmune diseases, uncontrolled infections, pregnancy or lactation. Symptoms, serum thyroxine and TRAb, thyroid ultrasound, and orbital computed tomography formed the diagnostic basis.

This chain uses TRBV9 with TRBJ2-3, with D possibly being TRBD2 (5 bases). The sequence derives from an adult man with Graves' ophthalmopathy. The source material was peripheral blood. In nucleotides, the CDR3 is TGTGCCAGCAGCTTAAGGCTAGCACACCGCACAGATACGCAGTATTTT. This codes for CASSLRLAHRTDTQYF.